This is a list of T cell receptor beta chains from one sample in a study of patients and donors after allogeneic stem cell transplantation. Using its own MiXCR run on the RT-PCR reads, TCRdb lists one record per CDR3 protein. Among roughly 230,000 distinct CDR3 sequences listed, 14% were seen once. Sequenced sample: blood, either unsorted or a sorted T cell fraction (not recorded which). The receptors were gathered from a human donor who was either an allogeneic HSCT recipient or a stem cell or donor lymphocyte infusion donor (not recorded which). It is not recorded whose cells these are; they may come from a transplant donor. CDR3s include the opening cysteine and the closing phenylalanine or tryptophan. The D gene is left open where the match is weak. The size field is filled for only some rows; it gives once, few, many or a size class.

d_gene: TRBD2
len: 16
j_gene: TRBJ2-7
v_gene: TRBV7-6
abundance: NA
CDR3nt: TGTGCCAGCAGTCCAACTCATAGCGGGAGGATGTACGAGCAGTACTTC
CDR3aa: CASSPTHSGRMYEQYF

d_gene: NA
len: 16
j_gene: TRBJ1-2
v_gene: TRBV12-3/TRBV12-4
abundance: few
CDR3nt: TGTGCCAGCAGCCCGGGCTCGGTAGGGGGGAACTATGGCTACACCTTC
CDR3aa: CASSPGSVGGNYGYTF

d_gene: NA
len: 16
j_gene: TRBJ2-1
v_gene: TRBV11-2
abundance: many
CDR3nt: TGTGCCAGCAGCCCCAGGGGGGGTAGCTCCTACAATGAGCAGTTCTTC
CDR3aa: CASSPRGGSSYNEQFF

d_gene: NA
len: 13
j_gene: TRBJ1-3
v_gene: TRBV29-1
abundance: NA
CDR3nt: TGCAGCGTTGGGCAGGGCTCTGGAAACACCATATATTTT
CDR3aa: CSVGQGSGNTIYF

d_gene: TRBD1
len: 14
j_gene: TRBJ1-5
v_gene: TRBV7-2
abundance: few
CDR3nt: TGTGCCAGCAGCTACCAGGGGGCTGGTCAGCCCCAGCATTTT
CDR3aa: CASSYQGAGQPQHF

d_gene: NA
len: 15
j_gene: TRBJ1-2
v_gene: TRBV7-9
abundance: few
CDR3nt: TGTGCCAGCAGCATGCGTAACAGGCCTAACTATGGCTACACCTTC
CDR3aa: CASSMRNRPNYGYTF

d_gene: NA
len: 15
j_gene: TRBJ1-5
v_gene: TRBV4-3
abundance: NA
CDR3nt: TGCGCCAGCAGCCAAGAGCCAGTACGGGGCCAGCCCCAGCATTTT
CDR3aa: CASSQEPVRGQPQHF

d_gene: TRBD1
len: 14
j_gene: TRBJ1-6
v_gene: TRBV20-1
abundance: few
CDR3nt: TGCAGTGCGAGAGACAGGGGAGCGGATTCACCCCTCCACTTT
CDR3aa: CSARDRGADSPLHF

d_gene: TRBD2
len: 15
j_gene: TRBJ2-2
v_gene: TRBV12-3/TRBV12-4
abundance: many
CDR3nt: TGTGCCAGCAGACCGGGACTAGTTGTAGCCGGGGAGCTGTTTTTT
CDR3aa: CASRPGLVVAGELFF

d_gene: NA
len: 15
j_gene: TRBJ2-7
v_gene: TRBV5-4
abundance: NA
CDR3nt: TGTGCCAGCAGCCTAAGGACAGGGAGGGCCCTCGAGCAGTACTTC
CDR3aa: CASSLRTGRALEQYF

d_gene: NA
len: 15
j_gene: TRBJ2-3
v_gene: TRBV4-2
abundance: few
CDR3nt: TGTGCCAGCAGCCAAGAGGTGGGGTTCACAGATACGCAGTATTTT
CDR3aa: CASSQEVGFTDTQYF

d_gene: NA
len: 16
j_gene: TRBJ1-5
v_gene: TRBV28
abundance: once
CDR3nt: TGTGCCAGCAGTCCCGGGGGGTTTGGGAGCAATCAGCCCCAGCATTTT
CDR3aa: CASSPGGFGSNQPQHF

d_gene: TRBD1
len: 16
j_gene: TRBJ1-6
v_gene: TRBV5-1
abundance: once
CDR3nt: TGCGCCAGCAGCACTGTGGACAGGGGGCGCGGATCACCCCTCCACTTT
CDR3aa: CASSTVDRGRGSPLHF

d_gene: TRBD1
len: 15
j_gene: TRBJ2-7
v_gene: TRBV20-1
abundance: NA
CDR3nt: TGCAGTGCTAGTAGGCAGGGGGTAACTACGAACGAGCAGTACTTC
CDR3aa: CSASRQGVTTNEQYF

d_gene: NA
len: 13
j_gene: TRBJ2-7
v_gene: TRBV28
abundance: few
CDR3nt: TGTGCCAGCAGCGGAACTAAGTCCTACGAGCAGTACTTC
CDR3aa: CASSGTKSYEQYF

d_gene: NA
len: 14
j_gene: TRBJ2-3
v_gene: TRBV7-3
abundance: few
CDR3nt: TGTGCCAGCAGCCAGGGGGGGATGGAAGATACGCAGTATTTT
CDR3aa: CASSQGGMEDTQYF

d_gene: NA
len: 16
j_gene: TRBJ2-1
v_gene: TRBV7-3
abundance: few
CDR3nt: TGTGCCAGCAGCCCCTCGGCGACGAACTCCTACAATGAGCAGTTCTTC
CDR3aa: CASSPSATNSYNEQFF

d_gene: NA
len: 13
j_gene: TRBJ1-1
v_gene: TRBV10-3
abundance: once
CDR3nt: TGTGCCATCAGTGAGACACAGGGTTCTGAAGCTTTCTTT
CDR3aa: CAISETQGSEAFF